These T cell receptor beta chains were read from a single sample in a study of OX40 agonist ivuxolimab in advanced cancers. Using immunoSEQ multiplex PCR, the repertoire was profiled, and TCRdb retains in-frame clones only, with some absent. The table lists 65,000 or so clones, 86% of them singletons. The material sequenced was CD4+ or CD8+ T cells sorted from blood, taken in a trial of the OX40 agonist ivuxolimab. These receptors came from an adult with an advanced solid tumor such as melanoma, head and neck, liver or kidney cancer. The CDR3 runs from the conserved cysteine through the conserved F or W. A D gene is named only where the DNA matches it firmly. Size is omitted from some rows. Given values are once, few, many or a class for expanded clones.

abundance: NA
j_gene: TRBJ1-4
v_gene: TRBV6-5
d_gene: NA
CDR3aa: CASSSDRSATNEKLFF
CDR3nt: TGTGCCAGCAGTTCGGACCGATCAGCAACTAATGAAAAACTGTTTTTT

abundance: NA
j_gene: TRBJ2-5
v_gene: TRBV7-2
d_gene: TRBD1
CDR3aa: CASSLTGFRETQYF
CDR3nt: TGTGCCAGCAGCTTGACAGGGTTCAGAGAGACCCAGTACTTC

abundance: NA
j_gene: TRBJ1-4
v_gene: TRBV6-5
d_gene: NA
CDR3aa: CASSYGRGNEKLFF
CDR3nt: TGTGCCAGCAGTTACGGCAGGGGAAATGAAAAACTGTTTTTT

abundance: once
j_gene: TRBJ2-7
v_gene: TRBV4-3
d_gene: TRBD1
CDR3aa: CASSRDRTGASYEQYF
CDR3nt: TGCGCCAGCAGCCGAGATCGGACAGGGGCCTCCTACGAGCAGTACTTC

abundance: NA
j_gene: TRBJ2-5
v_gene: TRBV30
d_gene: TRBD2
CDR3aa: CAWRGGSGGGIQETQYF
CDR3nt: TGTGCCTGGAGGGGAGGTAGCGGGGGCGGAATTCAAGAGACCCAGTACTTC

abundance: once
j_gene: TRBJ1-2
v_gene: TRBV5-1
d_gene: NA
CDR3aa: CASSIDSQFGYTF
CDR3nt: TGCGCCAGCAGCATCGACAGTCAATTCGGCTACACCTTC

abundance: once
j_gene: TRBJ2-3
v_gene: TRBV30
d_gene: NA
CDR3aa: CAWTPRRGPEDTQYF
CDR3nt: TGTGCCTGGACCCCTCGGCGGGGGCCCGAGGATACGCAGTATTTT

abundance: NA
j_gene: TRBJ1-2
v_gene: TRBV28
d_gene: NA
CDR3aa: CASVSSGAGVSLYGYTF
CDR3nt: TGTGCCAGCGTGTCGTCCGGGGCGGGGGTTTCGCTCTATGGCTACACCTTC

abundance: NA
j_gene: TRBJ1-1
v_gene: TRBV30
d_gene: NA
CDR3aa: CAWTPRRNTEAFF
CDR3nt: TGTGCCTGGACCCCGAGGAGAAACACTGAAGCTTTCTTT

abundance: once
j_gene: TRBJ2-3
v_gene: TRBV7-6
d_gene: TRBD2
CDR3aa: CASSPSRGGSRTDTQYF
CDR3nt: TGTGCCAGCAGCCCGTCCCGGGGGGGAAGTCGCACAGATACGCAGTATTTT

abundance: NA
j_gene: TRBJ2-7
v_gene: TRBV18
d_gene: NA
CDR3aa: CASSPDRTNEQYF
CDR3nt: TGTGCCAGCTCACCAGACAGGACGAACGAGCAGTACTTC

abundance: NA
j_gene: TRBJ1-2
v_gene: TRBV4-3
d_gene: TRBD1
CDR3aa: CASSHVGTGPRYTF
CDR3nt: TGCGCCAGCAGCCATGTTGGGACAGGGCCACGCTACACCTTC

abundance: NA
j_gene: TRBJ1-2
v_gene: TRBV4-1
d_gene: TRBD1
CDR3aa: CASSLRTGGPYGYTF
CDR3nt: TGCGCCAGCAGCCTGAGGACAGGGGGACCCTATGGCTACACCTTC

abundance: NA
j_gene: TRBJ2-3
v_gene: TRBV11-3
d_gene: NA
CDR3aa: CASSPGTDTQYF
CDR3nt: TGTGCCAGCAGCCCGGGAACAGATACGCAGTATTTT

abundance: NA
j_gene: TRBJ2-5
v_gene: TRBV6-1
d_gene: NA
CDR3aa: CASSEEETQYF
CDR3nt: TGTGCCAGCAGTGAAGAAGAGACCCAGTACTTC

abundance: NA
j_gene: TRBJ1-2
v_gene: TRBV5-1
d_gene: NA
CDR3aa: CASSLARGRDGYTF
CDR3nt: TGCGCCAGCAGCTTGGCTCGGGGGCGCGATGGCTACACCTTC

abundance: NA
j_gene: TRBJ2-3
v_gene: TRBV28
d_gene: NA
CDR3aa: CASSSGGTDTQYF
CDR3nt: TGTGCCAGCAGTTCGGGGGGCACAGATACGCAGTATTTT

abundance: NA
j_gene: TRBJ1-6
v_gene: TRBV23-1
d_gene: NA
CDR3aa: CASSQCRVSPLHF
CDR3nt: TGCGCCAGCAGTCAATGCCGGGTCTCACCCCTCCACTTT

abundance: NA
j_gene: TRBJ2-5
v_gene: TRBV5-1
d_gene: NA
CDR3aa: CASSFGGLEETQYF
CDR3nt: TGCGCCAGCAGCTTCGGGGGCCTAGAGGAGACCCAGTACTTC

abundance: once
j_gene: TRBJ1-1
v_gene: TRBV10-3
d_gene: NA
CDR3aa: CATREGTIMNTEAFF
CDR3nt: TGTGCCACCCGGGAGGGGACTATTATGAACACTGAAGCTTTCTTT

abundance: NA
j_gene: TRBJ2-2
v_gene: TRBV7-9
d_gene: NA
CDR3aa: CALAPGSVTGELFF
CDR3nt: TGTGCCCTGGCTCCTGGGAGTGTCACCGGGGAGCTGTTTTTT

abundance: NA
j_gene: TRBJ1-6
v_gene: TRBV5-1
d_gene: TRBD1
CDR3aa: CASSQGTENSPLHF
CDR3nt: TGCGCCAGCAGCCAAGGGACAGAAAATTCACCCCTCCACTTT

abundance: NA
j_gene: TRBJ2-7
v_gene: TRBV6-1
d_gene: NA
CDR3aa: CASTGRGRSDEQYF
CDR3nt: TGTGCCAGCACCGGGAGGGGGCGATCCGACGAGCAGTACTTC

abundance: NA
j_gene: TRBJ1-1
v_gene: TRBV5-4
d_gene: NA
CDR3aa: CASSSPKTVNTEAFF
CDR3nt: TGTGCCAGCAGCTCCCCGAAAACAGTCAACACTGAAGCTTTCTTT

abundance: NA
j_gene: TRBJ1-4
v_gene: TRBV6-5
d_gene: NA
CDR3aa: CASRTGQEKLFF
CDR3nt: TGTGCCAGCAGAACGGGCCAGGAAAAACTGTTTTTT

abundance: few
j_gene: TRBJ2-5
v_gene: TRBV5-1
d_gene: NA
CDR3aa: CARRKEVLQETQYF
CDR3nt: TGCGCCAGACGAAAGGAAGTCTTACAAGAGACCCAGTACTTC

abundance: NA
j_gene: TRBJ1-5
v_gene: TRBV28
d_gene: NA
CDR3aa: CASSLGPPQPQHF
CDR3nt: TGTGCCAGCAGTTTAGGGCCCCCTCAGCCCCAGCATTTT

abundance: NA
j_gene: TRBJ2-5
v_gene: TRBV7-9
d_gene: NA
CDR3aa: CASSSGGTQYF
CDR3nt: TGTGCCAGCAGCTCCGGTGGGACCCAGTACTTC

abundance: NA
j_gene: TRBJ1-2
v_gene: TRBV6-1
d_gene: NA
CDR3aa: CASSPGNPLRYGYTF
CDR3nt: TGTGCCAGCAGCCCAGGGAACCCCTTGCGCTATGGCTACACCTTC

abundance: NA
j_gene: TRBJ1-1
v_gene: TRBV18
d_gene: NA
CDR3aa: CASSTTQDTEAFF
CDR3nt: TGTGCCAGCTCAACCACCCAGGACACTGAAGCTTTCTTT

abundance: NA
j_gene: TRBJ1-1
v_gene: TRBV6-5
d_gene: NA
CDR3aa: CASTPGTEAFF
CDR3nt: TGTGCCAGCACCCCGGGCACTGAAGCTTTCTTT

abundance: once
j_gene: TRBJ1-2
v_gene: TRBV9
d_gene: NA
CDR3aa: CASSSEGGSYTF
CDR3nt: TGTGCCAGCAGCTCAGAGGGGGGAAGCTACACCTTC

abundance: NA
j_gene: TRBJ2-5
v_gene: TRBV2
d_gene: NA
CDR3aa: CASREWETQYF
CDR3nt: TGTGCCAGCAGAGAGTGGGAGACCCAGTACTTC